These T cell receptor beta chains were read from a single sample in a study of blood T cell repertoires in COVID-19. Generated by immunoSEQ multiplex PCR, the TCRdb table keeps only in-frame clones and is missing some. This table has about 200,000 clones, 86% appearing once. The sequenced sample consisted of PBMCs or T cells enriched from blood (not recorded which). These receptors were taken from a man in his forties or fifties with acute COVID-19. CDR3s include the opening cysteine and the closing phenylalanine or tryptophan. Fields, in order: J gene, D gene, V gene, CDR3 protein, CDR3 DNA. The D gene is left open where the match is weak.

TRBJ2-4 - TRBV4-1 CASSQDLTGGALAKNIQYF TGCGCCAGCAGCCAAGATCTTACGGGTGGAGCGCTAGCCAAAAACATTCAGTACTTC
TRBJ2-1 TRBD1 TRBV6-5 CASSFDRGGVGEQFF TGTGCCAGCAGTTTTGACAGGGGAGGTGTTGGTGAGCAGTTCTTC
TRBJ1-6 - TRBV27 CASSLRRDNSPLHF TGTGCCAGCAGTTTACGCAGGGATAATTCACCCCTCCACTTT
TRBJ1-2 - TRBV10-1 CASSANAGEGYTF TGCGCCAGCAGTGCTAACGCAGGGGAAGGCTACACCTTC
TRBJ2-5 - TRBV5-6 CASSPAWAETQYF TGTGCCAGCAGCCCTGCTTGGGCGGAGACCCAGTACTTC
TRBJ2-5 - TRBV30 CAWSGRGGETQYF TGTGCCTGGAGTGGCAGGGGAGGGGAGACCCAGTACTTC
TRBJ2-3 TRBD2 TRBV5-1 CASGSGTSETTDTQYF TGCGCCAGCGGATCCGGGACTAGCGAAACCACAGATACGCAGTATTTT
TRBJ1-2 - TRBV5-1 CASSQTLNYGYTF TGCGCCAGCAGCCAGACTCTAAACTATGGCTACACCTTC
TRBJ2-7 - TRBV18 CASSPSADLSYEQYF TGTGCCAGCTCACCATCCGCGGATCTATCCTACGAGCAGTACTTC
TRBJ2-5 - TRBV28 CASSLRTGPQYF TGTGCCAGCAGTTTAAGAACAGGGCCCCAGTACTTC
TRBJ2-1 TRBD2 TRBV5-4 CASSTGTSGYNEQFF TGTGCCAGCAGCACCGGGACTAGCGGGTACAATGAGCAGTTCTTC
TRBJ1-5 - TRBV7-2 CASSTGTSNQPQHF TGTGCCAGCAGCACAGGGACTAGCAATCAGCCCCAGCATTTT